The next 27 T cell receptor beta chains were all read from a single sample in a study of early T cells in non-severe SARS-CoV-2 infection. Using its own MiXCR run on the 5' RACE reads, TCRdb lists one record per CDR3 protein. The table records 45,000 to 75,000 distinct CDR3 sequences, approximately 9% of them present only once. Material: whole blood. The receptors stem from an adult who was a healthcare worker with PCR-confirmed SARS-CoV-2 infection or an uninfected control (not recorded which).

This clonotype was counted ten times or more. This sequence joins TRBV5-6 and TRBJ2-7; tentatively, D is TRBD1 (6 bases). Germline values: CDR1 SGHDT, CDR2 YYEEEE. The CDR3 has 13 amino acids. V shed 4 bases and J shed 2 bases, with 10 bases lying between them. The CDR3 DNA reads as TGTGCCAGCAGCCCCAGGGACACCTACGAGCAGTACTTC. Protein sequence: CASSPRDTYEQYF.

This clonotype turned up a few times. The J gene is TRBJ2-7, the V gene TRBV5-1; maybe TRBD1 (6 bases). Trimming shortened V by 4 bases and J by 6 bases, and 14 bases separated the two germline ends. Looked up from germline, CDR1 is SGHRS and CDR2 is YFSETQ. This CDR3 has 13 amino acids. CDR3 residues: CASSGLGGSEQYF. The CDR3 DNA reads TGCGCCAGCAGCGGATTAGGGGGAAGCGAGCAGTACTTC. Full variable domain (missing parts from reference TRBV5-1 and TRBJ2-7): KAGVTQTPRYLIKTRGQQVTLSCSPISGHRSVSWYQQTPGQGLQFLFEYFSETQRNKGNFPGRFSGRQFSNSRSEMNVSTLELGDSALYLCASSGLGGSEQYFGPGTRLTVT.

This clonotype was seen many times. This chain joins TRBV14 and TRBJ2-1, with TRBD2 matching over 9 bases. The CDR3 totals 16 residues. J was trimmed by 0 bases and V by 1 base; bases with no gene match: 1. The germline CDR1 and CDR2 sequences are SGHDN and FVKESK. CDR3 sequence (DNA): TGTGCCAGCAGCCAAGGGACTAGCGCCTCCTACAATGAGCAGTTCTTC. Translated: CASSQGTSASYNEQFF.

This clonotype was counted only a few times. The genes are TRBV6-6 and TRBJ2-1, with TRBD1 matching 7 bases. The CDR3 length is 14 residues. V gave up 6 bases and J gave up 8 bases; unmatched junction bases: 10. The germline gives CDR1 MNHNY, CDR2 SVGAGI (reference sequence). The CDR3 DNA follows: TGTGCCAGCAGCCCAGGGGGAGCGCAGGATGAGCAGTTCTTC. Amino acid sequence: CASSPGGAQDEQFF.

This clonotype has at least ten counts. This sequence joins TRBV20-1 and TRBJ1-5, with 7 bases fitting TRBD1. CDR1 is DFQATT and CDR2 is SNEGSKA in the germline V gene (reference sequence). J gave up 3 bases and V 4 bases, and 3 bases lay outside the gene matches. CDR3 length equals 13 residues. The CDR3 region is CSATTGTNQPQHF. DNA of the CDR3: TGCAGTGCTACGACAGGGACCAATCAGCCCCAGCATTTT.

This clonotype has a handful of counts. This chain uses TRBV6-5 with TRBJ2-1, with TRBD2 matching 12 bases. V shed 0 bases and J 0 bases; nucleotides not matched to a gene: 6. The germline CDR1 and CDR2 sequences are MNHEY and SVGAGI. The CDR3 is 19 amino acids. CDR3 DNA sequence: TGTGCCAGCAGTTACTCGGGGGCGACTAGCGGGAGCTCCTACAATGAGCAGTTCTTC. Protein: CASSYSGATSGSSYNEQFF.

This clonotype came up many times. The V gene is TRBV20-1, the J gene TRBJ2-7, with no clear D. Germline V CDR1 and CDR2: DFQATT, SNEGSKA (reference sequence). Trimming removed 4 bases from V and 0 bases from J, with 7 bases in between. The CDR3 is 12 residues long. Here the CDR3 DNA reads TGCAGTGCTAAAGGCAGCTCCTACGAGCAGTACTTC. Translated: CSAKGSSYEQYF.

This chain joins TRBV6-2 or TRBV6-3 and TRBJ2-1; 14 bases are shared with TRBD2. The CDR3 has 13 amino acids. Germline V gene lookup returns CDR1 MNHEY and CDR2 SVGEGT. The V segment lost 7 bases and the J segment 13 bases; nucleotides outside the gene matches: 6. The CDR3, as DNA: TGTGCCAGCACCCGGACTAGCGGGAGGCCACAGTTCTTC. Translated: CASTRTSGRPQFF.

This chain links TRBV7-2 with TRBJ2-2, with TRBD2 identical over 13 bases. Germline CDR1 SGHTA, CDR2 FQGNSA. J gave up 4 bases and V 5 bases, and 4 bases lay outside the gene matches. The CDR3 runs 16 residues. The CDR3 coding sequence is TGTGCCAGCAGCCGTGGACTAGCGGGAGCCACCGGGGAGCTGTTTTTT. It yields the protein CASSRGLAGATGELFF.

Many counts were recorded for this clonotype. The rearrangement links TRBV5-1 to TRBJ2-5; 7 nucleotides match TRBD2. CDR3 size: 14 residues. Germline V gene lookup returns CDR1 SGHRS and CDR2 YFSETQ. The V and J ends lost 5 bases and 2 bases, in that order; junction bases with no gene match: 6. This CDR3 reads CASRRTSVQETQYF. DNA for the CDR3: TGCGCCAGCAGACGTACTAGCGTACAAGAGACCCAGTACTTC.

This clonotype was seen many times. Here the CDR3 reads CASQPGTTDTQYF. In DNA, the CDR3 is TGTGCCAGTCAACCGGGGACCACAGATACGCAGTATTTT. This rearrangement joins TRBV7-2 to TRBJ2-3; D tentatively fits TRBD1 or TRBD2 (5 bases each). The CDR3 has 13 amino acids. V dropped 9 bases and J dropped 2 bases, with 12 bases sitting between them. Germline-derived CDR1 and CDR2 are SGHTA and FQGNSA.

This clonotype came up many times. The chain couples TRBV6-5 to TRBJ2-1; D is ambiguous. Trimming took 2 bases from V and 5 from J, leaving 10 bases between them. The germline CDR1 and CDR2 sequences are MNHEY and SVGAGI. The CDR3 is made up of 14 amino acids. As DNA, the CDR3 is TGTGCCAGCAGTTACGGGGTAGCCAACAATGAGCAGTTCTTC. Protein: CASSYGVANNEQFF.

In its sample, this clonotype was seen many times. The chain has TRBV20-1 and TRBJ2-5, with 7 bases fitting TRBD2. CDR3 length: 16 amino acids. V dropped 0 bases and J dropped 3; count of bases not matched to a gene: 10. From germline, CDR1 is DFQATT and CDR2 SNEGSKA (reference sequence). The CDR3 coding sequence is TGCAGTGCTAGAGATAGGCGGGAGTCTCAGGAAGAGACCCAGTACTTC. Protein sequence: CSARDRRESQEETQYF.

This clonotype was seen a few times. The chain is built from TRBV7-8 and TRBJ2-7; D is possibly TRBD2 (6 bases). From germline, CDR1 is SGHVS and CDR2 FQNEAQ. The V gene lost 7 bases and the J gene lost 3 bases, with 16 bases spanning the gap. The CDR3 totals 14 residues. This CDR3 is CASTGDSDLYEQYF. CDR3 bases: TGTGCCAGCACCGGGGACTCAGATCTCTACGAGCAGTACTTC.

This clonotype showed up many times. This chain links TRBV5-5 with TRBJ1-5; 7 positions agree with TRBD1. The CDR3 consists of 14 residues. Germline values: CDR1 SGHKS, CDR2 YYEKEE (reference sequence). With 3 bases clipped from V and 11 bases from J, the junction kept 11 bases outside the gene matches. The CDR3 spells CASSYRDRGLSQHF. CDR3 DNA sequence: TGTGCCAGCAGCTACCGGGACAGAGGTTTATCCCAGCATTTT. Full variable domain (rest looked up from reference TRBV5-5 and TRBJ1-5): DAGVTQSPTHLIKTRGQQVTLRCSPISGHKSVSWYQQVLGQGPQFIFQYYEKEERGRGNFPDRFSARQFPNYSSELNVNALLLGDSALYLCASSYRDRGLSQHFGDGTRLSIL.

The genes are TRBV29-1 and TRBJ2-7; D possibly corresponds to TRBD2 (6 bases). Germline assignment: CDR1 SQVTM and CDR2 ANQGSEA. Trimming shortened V by 4 bases and J by 2 bases, and 6 bases separated the two germline ends. The length of the CDR3 is 11 residues. The CDR3 spells CSVGLAYEQYF. CDR3 DNA: TGCAGCGTTGGACTAGCCTACGAGCAGTACTTC.

The chain combines TRBV7-2 with TRBJ2-1; D is possibly TRBD1 (6 bases). CDR3 length: 13 residues. V lost 5 bases and J 15 bases, leaving 20 bases between the germline ends. Germline CDR1 reads SGHTA; CDR2 reads FQGNSA. The CDR3: CASSPVGAPRLFF. In nucleotides, the CDR3 is TGTGCCAGCAGCCCGGTGGGGGCCCCCCGTCTGTTCTTC.

The rearrangement uses TRBV6-2 or TRBV6-3 and TRBJ1-2; TRBD1 might be the D (6 bases). This CDR3 region has 13 residues. The V gene lost 7 bases and the J gene lost 2 bases, with 11 bases spanning the gap. The germline gives CDR1 MNHEY, CDR2 SVGEGT. The CDR3 DNA follows: TGTGCCAGCACCCTCGACAGGAACTATGGCTACACCTTC. Translating it yields CASTLDRNYGYTF.

There are many counts of this clonotype. This sequence joins TRBV7-3 and TRBJ2-3; no firm D call. Germline V CDR1 and CDR2: SGHTA, FQGTGA. CDR3 length equals 13 residues. V dropped 3 bases and J dropped 6 bases, with 10 bases sitting between them. In DNA form, the CDR3 reads TGTGCCAGCAGCTTCCGGCCCCAGGATACGCAGTATTTT. Its protein is CASSFRPQDTQYF.

The genes are TRBV7-9 and TRBJ2-1, with no clear D. This CDR3 contains 11 residues. Trimming left V 3 bases short and J 10 bases short, with 7 bases between. Germline assignment: CDR1 SEHNR and CDR2 FQNEAQ (reference sequence). The CDR3 reads CASSLGTEQFF. In DNA form, the CDR3 reads TGTGCCAGCAGCTTGGGTACGGAGCAGTTCTTC.

This clonotype occurred many times. The gene calls are TRBV10-3 and TRBJ1-2; possible D gene TRBD1, 5 bases. CDR3 length: 14 residues. Per the germline V gene, CDR1 is ENHRY and CDR2 is SYGVKD. V was shortened by 2 bases and J by 0 bases, with 7 bases between the two germline ends. The CDR3 nucleotides read TGTGCCATCAGTGAGCCAGGGACTAACTATGGCTACACCTTC. Translating gives CAISEPGTNYGYTF.

In its sample, this clonotype was seen many times. V and J are TRBV7-2 and TRBJ2-3, with D possibly TRBD2 on 6 matching bases. The V gene lost 8 bases and the J gene lost 0 bases, with 9 bases spanning the gap. Germline V gene data show CDR1 as SGHTA and CDR2 as FQGNSA. This CDR3 has 13 amino acids. The CDR3 spells CASGGDSTDTQYF. In DNA form, the CDR3 reads TGTGCCAGCGGAGGGGATAGCACAGATACGCAGTATTTT.

This clonotype has just a few counts. The DNA for the CDR3 is TGTGCCAGCAGCCCGAAGCGACTAGCGGGATCCTACGAGCAGTACTTC. It yields the protein CASSPKRLAGSYEQYF. The chain carries TRBV28 and TRBJ2-7; 11 positions agree with TRBD2. CDR1 and CDR2 (germline): MDHEN, SYDVKM. The V gene end was trimmed by 6 bases and the J gene end by 1 base; junction bases not matched to a gene: 8. The CDR3 length is 16 residues.

This clonotype was counted ten times or more. The V gene is TRBV7-9, the J gene TRBJ1-1; 8 bases match TRBD1. The CDR3 is 14 residues long. V lost 5 bases, J lost 5 bases, and 7 bases stayed unmatched. CDR1 and CDR2 from the germline V gene are SEHNR and FQNEAQ (reference sequence). The DNA of the CDR3 is TGTGCCAGCAGCGTATCAGGGGGCTGGACTGAAGCTTTCTTT. Its translation is CASSVSGGWTEAFF.

The rearrangement joins TRBV6-2 or TRBV6-3 to TRBJ1-5; D perhaps matches TRBD1 (6 bases). CDR1 is MNHEY and CDR2 is SVGEGT in the germline V gene. CDR3 length: 13 residues. Trimming removed 6 bases at V and 4 bases at J, with 10 bases between. The CDR3: CASSDTGNQPQHF. In DNA, the CDR3 is TGTGCCAGCAGCGATACAGGGAATCAGCCCCAGCATTTT.

This clonotype has ten or more counts. The chain has TRBV29-1 and TRBJ2-5; 11 nucleotides align to TRBD2. This CDR3 comprises 17 residues. Germline loops: CDR1 SQVTM, CDR2 ANQGSEA. With V trimmed by 5 bases and J by 6 bases, 17 bases remained unmatched. The CDR3 sequence is CSVSWLAGGAWAKTQYF. The DNA for the CDR3 is TGCAGCGTTAGTTGGCTAGCGGGAGGAGCTTGGGCGAAGACCCAGTACTTC.

About this clonotype itself: With a much larger clone just one base away, this may be a read error. The chain carries TRBV12-3 or TRBV12-4 and TRBJ1-4, with 10 bases that match TRBD1. This CDR3 spans 16 amino acids. V trimming: 3 bases; J trimming: 3 bases; junction bases outside the gene matches: 4. The CDR3 region is CASSFMGTGANEKLFF. The CDR3 nucleotides read TGTGCCAGCAGTTTCATGGGGACAGGGGCTAATGAAAAACTGTTTTTT.